The TCR beta chain under discussion was sequenced for a study of blood T cell repertoires in COVID-19. The overall study: Spain, Italy and the United States supplied samples that represented acute and convalescent COVID-19.

As originally analysed: By means of reference gene primer amplification, nucleated cell counts were estimated. The data were produced by immunoSEQ multiplex PCR, yet TCRdb's version contains in-frame clones alone and is incomplete. The V and J calls and clone size come from that table; D and trimming were worked out from the DNA. The sample includes roughly 300,000 clones, less than 90% of them seen just once. V shed 4 bases, J shed 2 bases, and the junction held 3 bases outside the gene matches. From germline, CDR1 is LGHDT and CDR2 YNNKEL (reference sequence). The CDR3 is 14 residues long. This clone was recorded a few times. This CDR3 is also generated by other DNA sequences in the sample. Seattle patient enrollment occurred during active infection, with longitudinal follow-up thereafter.

The receptor was isolated from a woman aged 25 to 39 with COVID-19, enrolled during active disease. The rearrangement joins TRBV3-1 (or the pseudogene TRBV3-2) to TRBJ1-2, with TRBD1 matching over 8 bases. The sample consisted of peripheral blood. The DNA of the CDR3 is TGTGCCAGCAGCCGACAGGGGTCGAACTATGGCTACACCTTC. Protein: CASSRQGSNYGYTF.